These 31 T cell receptor beta chains came from one sample sequenced in a study of CD8+CD57+ T cells in acquired aplastic anemia. It was genomic DNA that served as the template for profiling TCR beta VDJ and CDR3. Using its own MiXCR run on the reads, TCRdb lists one record per CDR3 protein. This sample has approximately 170,000 distinct CDR3 sequences; 55% to 80% occur once, and the top ten carry 45%. Sequences were obtained from sorted CD4+, CD8+, or CD8+CD57+ T cells (not recorded which) from PBMCs. The receptors stem from a human donor in good health.

This clonotype was counted many times. CDR3 coding DNA: TGTGCCAGCAGTAGGAGGGTGGCCGGGGAGCTGTTTTTT. It specifies CASSRRVAGELFF. This sequence joins TRBV6-1 and TRBJ2-2, with D possibly being TRBD2 (6 bases). This CDR3 has 13 residues. Germline V gives CDR1 MNHNS, CDR2 SASEGT. V was shortened by 5 bases and J by 6 bases, with 10 bases between the two germline ends.

V gene TRBV24-1 combines with J gene TRBJ1-5, with a tentative D call TRBD1 (5 bases). CDR1 is KGHDR and CDR2 is SFDVKD in the germline V gene. The V end was cut by 6 bases, the J end by 7 bases, with 15 bases between. The CDR3 is 14 amino acids. The CDR3 bases are TGTGCCACCAGTACCAATCAGGGCCGGCAGCCCCAGCATTTT. Its protein product is CATSTNQGRQPQHF.

Worth noting for this clonotype: One junction end disagrees with the germline gene, perhaps due to a read error. The CDR3 DNA is TGTGCCACCAGTACCGGGGCAGGACACGGAAACTTC. Its translation is CATSTGAGHGNF. V usage is TRBV24-1 and J usage is TRBJ2-5; D possibly matches TRBD1 or TRBD2 (5 bases each). The CDR3 runs to 12 residues. CDR1 is KGHDR, CDR2 SFDVKD, per germline.

The chain employs TRBV19 and TRBJ2-1; no clear D. In germline, CDR1 is LNHDA, CDR2 SQIVND (reference sequence). The CDR3 is 14 residues long. Deletions cut 3 bases from V and 3 bases from J, with 9 bases between. CDR3 sequence reads: CASSMATDYNEQFF. CDR3 sequence (DNA): TGTGCCAGTAGTATGGCCACAGACTACAATGAGCAGTTCTTC.

The V call is TRBV20-1, the J call TRBJ2-5; D unclear. Trimming shortened V by 6 bases and J by 2 bases, and 10 bases separated the two germline ends. In germline, CDR1 is DFQATT, CDR2 SNEGSKA (reference sequence). The CDR3 covers 12 residues. CDR3 bases: TGCAGTGCGCAGTCTACACAAGAGACCCAGTACTTC. Protein sequence: CSAQSTQETQYF.

In this sample, this clonotype turned up many times. The chain combines TRBV7-3 with TRBJ2-1; D is uncertain. CDR3 size: 15 residues. The germline V and J ends were trimmed by 5 bases and 4 bases, with 15 bases remaining between them. Germline values: CDR1 SGHTA, CDR2 FQGTGA. As DNA, the CDR3 is TGTGCCAGCAGCCCCGAAGGTGGCGAGTACAATGAGCAGTTCTTC. Residues: CASSPEGGEYNEQFF.

About this clonotype: A junction end diverges from the germline sequence, so it may reflect a read error. The chain is built from TRBV29-1 and TRBJ1-2; 8 bases agree with TRBD1. This CDR3 region has 13 residues. Germline CDR1 and CDR2: SQVTM and ANQGSEA. CDR3 protein: CSVETTGVYSYTF. The CDR3 nucleotides are TGCAGCGTTGAAACGACAGGGGTCTATAGCTACACCTTC.

The chain recombines TRBV29-1 with TRBJ2-4; D not certain. The CDR3 runs 13 residues. Per germline, CDR1 SQVTM and CDR2 ANQGSEA. V was pared by 2 bases and J by 1 base, with 6 bases between. The CDR3 DNA reads TGCAGCGTTGAATCCGGTGCCAAAAACATTCAGTACTTC. Protein product: CSVESGAKNIQYF. Using reference TRBV29-1 and TRBJ2-4 for the parts outside the CDR3, the full variable domain is SAVISQKPSRDICQRGTSLTIQCQVDSQVTMMFWYRQQPGQSLTLIATANQGSEATYESGFVIDKFPISRPNLTFSTLTVSNMSPEDSSIYLCSVESGAKNIQYFGAGTRLSVL.

For this clonotype: A read error may be the cause here, since a much bigger clone is one base away. Given the absence of the conserved phenylalanine or tryptophan at the CDR3 end, a read error is likely. V gene TRBV29-1 combines with J gene TRBJ1-1; the D is unclear. CDR1 and CDR2 (germline): SQVTM, ANQGSEA. The CDR3 extends over 12 amino acids. CDR3 sequence: CSVESENSEAFS. DNA for the CDR3: TGCAGCGTTGAAAGCGAAAACAGTGAAGCTTTCTCT.

This chain links TRBV15 with TRBJ1-3, with a tentative D call TRBD1 (6 bases). Germline lookup yields CDR1 LNHNV and CDR2 YYDKDF (reference sequence). The V gene lost 4 bases and the J gene lost 2 bases, with 15 bases spanning the gap. The CDR3 has 16 amino acids. CDR3 region: CATSTHRDKPGNTIYF. CDR3 bases: TGTGCCACCAGCACACACCGGGACAAACCTGGAAACACCATATATTTT.

This clonotype has only a few counts. The chain couples TRBV7-2 to TRBJ2-1, with 11 nucleotides matching TRBD2. J was trimmed by 4 bases and V by 6 bases; bases with no gene match: 2. The CDR3 length is 14 residues. Germline values: CDR1 SGHTA, CDR2 FQGNSA. This CDR3 reads CASSGTSGYNEQFF. The CDR3 nucleotides are TGTGCCAGCAGTGGGACTAGCGGTTACAATGAGCAGTTCTTC.

This clonotype was seen ten or more times. The rearrangement joins TRBV19 to TRBJ1-3; D unresolved. The CDR3 has 13 residues. Per the germline V gene, CDR1 is LNHDA and CDR2 is SQIVND (reference sequence). Deletions cut 9 bases from V and 3 bases from J, with 12 bases between. CDR3 loop: CASLGLFGNTIYF. CDR3 in DNA: TGTGCCAGCCTTGGACTGTTTGGAAACACCATATATTTT.

This clonotype was counted at least ten times. V is TRBV12-3 or TRBV12-4 and J is TRBJ2-5, with 8 bases identical to TRBD1. The CDR3 has 14 amino acids. V lost 4 bases to trimming and J lost 1 base; unmatched junction nucleotides: 2. The CDR3 spells CASSSTGVQETQYF. The DNA of the CDR3 is TGTGCCAGCAGTTCGACAGGGGTCCAAGAGACCCAGTACTTC.

This clonotype was counted only a few times. The rearrangement links TRBV7-9 to TRBJ2-2; tentatively, D is TRBD1 (6 bases). Per germline, CDR1 SEHNR and CDR2 FQNEAQ (reference sequence). The CDR3 totals 15 residues. The germline V and J ends were trimmed by 5 bases and 6 bases, with 16 bases remaining between them. In DNA, the CDR3 is TGTGCCAGCAGCCGGACAAACAGGGAGTCCGGGGAGCTGTTTTTT. Residues: CASSRTNRESGELFF.

The chain joins TRBV7-9 to TRBJ2-3, with 8 bases lining up with TRBD2. V lost 9 bases and J lost 4; bases outside the gene matches: 6. Looked up from germline, CDR1 is SEHNR and CDR2 is FQNEAQ (reference sequence). The CDR3 loop spans 13 amino acids. The CDR3 sequence is CASSGGDPDTQYF. The CDR3 DNA sequence: TGTGCCAGTTCGGGGGGGGACCCAGATACGCAGTATTTT.

This chain links TRBV7-2 with TRBJ2-1; perhaps TRBD2 as D (5 bases). Germline CDR1 SGHTA, CDR2 FQGNSA. CDR3 length equals 13 residues. With 5 bases removed from V and 6 bases from J, the gap between germline ends came to 11 bases. The CDR3 coding sequence is TGTGCCAGCAGCCGGCCGGGAATCAATGAGCAGTTCTTC. It encodes CASSRPGINEQFF.

Notes on this clonotype: Compared with germline, one end of the junction differs, possibly owing to a read error. The chain uses TRBV9 and TRBJ1-2; the D is unclear. Germline assignment: CDR1 SGDLS and CDR2 YYNGEE. There are 11 residues in the CDR3. CDR3 residues: CASSPLVALQF. For the CDR3, the DNA is TGTGCCAGCAGCCCACTCGTGGCATTACAGTTC. Full variable domain (missing parts from reference TRBV9 and TRBJ1-2): DSGVTQTPKHLITATGQRVTLRCSPRSGDLSVYWYQQSLDQGLQFLIQYYNGEERAKGNILERFSAQQFPDLHSELNLSSLELGDSALYFCASSPLVALQFGSGTRLTVV.

This clonotype was observed at least ten times. The V call is TRBV11-2, the J call TRBJ2-7; D is unclear. Per the germline V gene, CDR1 is SGHAT and CDR2 is FQNNGV. This CDR3 comprises 13 residues. V gave up 0 bases and J gave up 3 bases, with 6 bases separating them. The CDR3 sequence is CASSLEDVYEQYF. The CDR3 nucleotides are TGTGCCAGCAGCTTAGAGGACGTCTACGAGCAGTACTTC.

The V and J genes are TRBV27 and TRBJ2-1; 11 nucleotides match TRBD2. Germline CDR1 reads MNHEY; CDR2 reads SMNVEV (reference sequence). With V trimmed by 5 bases and J by 4 bases, 7 bases remained unmatched. The CDR3 sequence is 16 residues long. Here the CDR3 DNA reads TGTGCCAGCAGTCTCACCGGGACTAGCGGATACAATGAGCAGTTCTTC. Amino acids: CASSLTGTSGYNEQFF.

In regard to this clonotype: Just one base apart from a much larger clone, this may be a read error. The rearrangement links TRBV3-1 to TRBJ2-7; D gene ambiguous. The CDR3 totals 13 residues. Germline V gene sequence: CDR1 LGHDT, CDR2 YNNKEL (reference sequence). The CDR3 DNA follows: TGTGCCAGCAGCCAAGATACCTCCTACGGGCAGTACTTC. This encodes CASSQDTSYGQYF.

The rearrangement joins TRBV7-2 to TRBJ2-1, with 9 bases fitting TRBD2. V dropped 2 bases and J dropped 1; count of bases not matched to a gene: 9. Germline CDR1 reads SGHTA; CDR2 reads FQGNSA. The CDR3 is 18 amino acids. The chain's CDR3 is CASSLRGGGVGSYNEQFF. The CDR3 DNA reads TGTGCCAGCAGCTTACGTGGCGGGGGGGTCGGGTCCTACAATGAGCAGTTCTTC.

This chain connects TRBV15 to TRBJ2-7; possible D gene TRBD1, 6 bases. The CDR3 is made up of 14 amino acids. Germline V CDR1 and CDR2: LNHNV, YYDKDF (reference sequence). With 3 bases removed from V and 3 bases from J, the gap between germline ends came to 12 bases. The CDR3 region is CATSRPGTIYEQYF. The CDR3 region has the DNA TGTGCCACCAGCAGGCCCGGGACAATCTACGAGCAGTACTTC.

The sample holds one count of this clonotype. V and J are TRBV15 and TRBJ2-2; D unresolved. Trimming removed 2 bases at V and 6 bases at J, with 13 bases between. Germline CDR1 and CDR2: LNHNV and YYDKDF (reference sequence). CDR3 length equals 15 residues. CDR3 loop: CATSRLGTVAGELFF. CDR3 nucleotide sequence: TGTGCCACCAGCAGACTGGGAACAGTGGCCGGGGAGCTGTTTTTT.

The chain combines TRBV10-3 with TRBJ2-7, with a possible D match to TRBD2 (5 bases). This CDR3 contains 14 residues. Trimming shortened V by 4 bases and J by 1 base, and 11 bases separated the two germline ends. The germline V gene encodes CDR1 ENHRY and CDR2 SYGVKD. The CDR3 protein is CAISGSGGSYEQYF. The DNA for the CDR3 is TGTGCCATCAGTGGGAGCGGAGGTTCCTACGAGCAGTACTTC.

V gene TRBV10-2 combines with J gene TRBJ2-7; D possibly matches TRBD1 or TRBD2 (5 bases each). From germline, CDR1 is WSHSY and CDR2 SAAADI. CDR3 length equals 15 residues. V was trimmed by 7 bases and J by 0 bases, leaving 16 bases between them. CDR3 sequence (DNA): TGCGCCAGCACCTCGTCCCCAGGGAGCTCCTACGAGCAGTACTTC. It specifies CASTSSPGSSYEQYF.

This clonotype showed up many times. The chain uses TRBV6-5 and TRBJ2-7; no reliable D call. The CDR3 loop spans 13 amino acids. Trimming left V 5 bases short and J 6 bases short, with 14 bases between. Germline V gives CDR1 MNHEY, CDR2 SVGAGI. In DNA, the CDR3 is TGTGCCAGCAGTCGAGAGCCAGACGGCGAGCAGTACTTC. Its protein product is CASSREPDGEQYF.

This clonotype was seen a handful of times. V and J are TRBV7-9 and TRBJ2-7; unclear D gene. The CDR3 totals 13 residues. V gave up 1 base and J gave up 2 bases, with 6 bases separating them. Germline CDR1 SEHNR, CDR2 FQNEAQ (reference sequence). CDR3 nucleotide sequence: TGTGCCAGCAGCTTAGAGCTCCCCTACGAGCAGTACTTC. It codes for CASSLELPYEQYF. Supplemented by reference TRBV7-9 and TRBJ2-7, the full variable domain reads DTGVSQNPRHKITKRGQNVTFRCDPISEHNRLYWYRQTLGQGPEFLTYFQNEAQLEKSRLLSDRFSAERPKGSFSTLEIQRTEQGDSAMYLCASSLELPYEQYFGPGTRLTVT.

The V call is TRBV19, the J call TRBJ2-5; TRBD1 aligns across 8 bases. The CDR3 runs to 13 residues. Germline-derived CDR1 and CDR2 are LNHDA and SQIVND (reference sequence). V lost 3 bases, J lost 4 bases, and 1 base stayed unmatched. Written as DNA, the CDR3 is TGTGCCAGTAGTATTCAGGGGGCAGAGACCCAGTACTTC. This sequence encodes CASSIQGAETQYF.

This chain links TRBV20-1 with TRBJ1-2, with 7 nucleotides matching TRBD1. Losses at the gene ends were 3 bases for V and 5 bases for J; bases not matched to a gene: 9. CDR1 and CDR2 (germline): DFQATT, SNEGSKA (reference sequence). CDR3 length: 14 residues. CDR3 nucleotides: TGCAGTGCTAGGGACAGGAGGAGCTCATATGGCTACACCTTC. Translated: CSARDRRSSYGYTF.

This chain joins TRBV19 and TRBJ2-5, with D possibly called TRBD1 or TRBD2 (5 bases each). V dropped 5 bases and J dropped 4 bases, with 17 bases sitting between them. CDR1 and CDR2 (germline): LNHDA, SQIVND (reference sequence). The CDR3 loop spans 15 amino acids. The CDR3 loop reads CASSFRAGSGETQYF. CDR3 in DNA: TGTGCCAGTAGTTTCCGGGCAGGGAGCGGAGAGACCCAGTACTTC.

The count of this clonotype is one. One end of the junction varies from germline; a read error may be responsible. The chain recombines TRBV12-3 or TRBV12-4 with TRBJ2-2; TRBD2 matches 14 bases. The CDR3 totals 17 residues. The CDR3: CASSLGTSGSLTGELFF. The CDR3 bases are TGTGCCAGCAGCTTAGGGACTAGCGGGAGTCTCACCGGGGAGCTGTTTTTT.